Following are 7 T cell receptor beta chains from one sample sequenced in a study of human T cells and chemical hapten exposure. TCRdb independently ran MiXCR on the RACE reads; one entry per CDR3 protein. The sample yields a few hundred thousand distinct CDR3 sequences, approximately 5.8% seen once. Time point meaning: pre-sensitization, week 0. This sample's treatment: therapeutic diphenylcyclopropenone sensitization with weekly scalp DPC. This sample comprised whole blood, obtained in connection with sensitization to the hapten diphenylcyclopropenone (DPC). The source of these receptors is a woman younger than 30 with alopecia areata. Some clones in this sample may be carry-over from other donors' samples.

This clonotype was found a few times. The rearrangement joins TRBV6-5 to TRBJ1-6; perhaps TRBD1 as D (6 bases). The V and J ends lost 10 bases and 0 bases respectively, with 7 bases between them. Germline CDR1 and CDR2: MNHEY and SVGAGI. This CDR3 contains 13 residues. In DNA form, the CDR3 reads TGTGCCATACAGGGCTCCTATAATTCACCCCTCCACTTT. Protein product: CAIQGSYNSPLHF.

This clonotype was detected ten times or more. The gene calls are TRBV3-1 and TRBJ2-3; TRBD2 agrees at 7 bases. Germline V lookup: CDR1 LGHDT, CDR2 YNNKEL (reference sequence). The length of the CDR3 is 16 residues. Trimming removed 4 bases from V and 1 base from J; junction bases left unmatched: 8. The DNA of the CDR3 is TGTGCCAGCAGCCTTGAGTCTAGCGGCGGCACAGATACGCAGTATTTT. It yields the protein CASSLESSGGTDTQYF.

V is TRBV4-2 and J is TRBJ1-5; TRBD1 is a possible D gene (6 bases). This CDR3 spans 17 amino acids. V lost 4 bases and J lost 6, with 22 bases in between. In germline, CDR1 is LGHNA, CDR2 YNFKEQ. The CDR3 DNA is TGTGCCAGCAGCCGCGGAGACAGGCCAAAAGACGCTCAGCCCCAGCATTTT. The encoded protein is CASSRGDRPKDAQPQHF.

This clonotype has at least ten counts. The CDR3 sequence: CSARDRKAGTEDYEQYF. The CDR3 coding sequence is TGCAGTGCTAGAGATAGGAAGGCCGGGACGGAAGACTACGAGCAGTACTTC. The chain links TRBV20-1 to TRBJ2-7, with D perhaps assigned TRBD1 or TRBD2 (5 bases each). Trimming took 0 bases from V and 3 from J, leaving 21 bases between them. This CDR3 spans 17 amino acids. Germline lookup yields CDR1 DFQATT and CDR2 SNEGSKA (reference sequence).

The chain has TRBV29-1 and TRBJ1-2; TRBD1 matches 7 bases. Germline V gene data show CDR1 as SQVTM and CDR2 as ANQGSEA. This CDR3 region has 12 residues. Trimming took 0 bases from V and 5 from J; bases not matched to a gene: 0. The CDR3 loop reads CSVEETGYGYTF. CDR3 nucleotides: TGCAGCGTTGAAGAGACAGGGTATGGCTACACCTTC.

At least ten counts were recorded for this clonotype. The chain joins TRBV13 to TRBJ1-2; D is perhaps TRBD1 (6 bases). This CDR3 is built from 13 residues. Germline V gives CDR1 PRHDT, CDR2 FYEKMQ (reference sequence). Trimming pared 5 bases from V and 10 bases from J, leaving 17 bases between. This CDR3 is CASSQGTAGDYTF. CDR3 coding DNA: TGTGCCAGCAGCCAGGGGACGGCCGGCGACTACACCTTC.

The rearrangement joins TRBV6-4 to TRBJ2-3, with 10 bases identical to TRBD2. Germline values: CDR1 MRHNA, CDR2 SNTAGT. The ends lost 6 bases at V and 5 bases at J; junction bases unmatched: 11. This CDR3 has 16 amino acids. DNA of the CDR3: TGTGCCAGCAGCGATGGAGCGGGGGGGCAAATAGATACGCAGTATTTT. Translated, it gives CASSDGAGGQIDTQYF.